Listed below are T cell receptor beta chains from one sample, sequenced in a study of T cell responses to AZD1222 COVID-19 vaccine. Profiled with immunoSEQ multiplex PCR; TCRdb holds only in-frame clones, not every one. The sample includes fewer than 200,000 clones, roughly 92% of them seen just once. The sample was peripheral blood, taken on day 0 of AZD1222 vaccination. These receptors were collected from an adult in good health. Each CDR3 is given with its conserved first and last residue. The D gene is left open where the match is weak.

>TRBJ2-7|.|TRBV28
CASSMTDEQYF
>TRBJ2-7|.|TRBV10-3
CAITNRVGNYEQYF
>TRBJ2-6|.|TRBV12-3/TRBV12-4
CASSSVGANVLTF
>TRBJ1-1|.|TRBV28
CASSLRGGDSEAFF
>TRBJ1-2|.|TRBV28
CASSSLMWSPPINYGYTF
>TRBJ2-2|.|TRBV19
CASSPAGNYAGELFF
>TRBJ2-5|TRBD1|TRBV7-6
CASSLRQGAEGETQYF
>TRBJ1-1|.|TRBV30
CAWTWWPTGSNTEAFF
>TRBJ1-2|TRBD1|TRBV5-1
CASSLEGAAPVEGCYTF
>TRBJ2-7|TRBD2|TRBV2
CASRRTSGGVQYF
>TRBJ2-2|TRBD2|TRBV28
CASSFWMLPSGGTGELFF
>TRBJ2-1|TRBD2|TRBV12-3/TRBV12-4
CASTPSGYNEQFF
>TRBJ1-2|.|TRBV12-3/TRBV12-4
CASSLGQWGYTF
>TRBJ1-1|TRBD1|TRBV5-1
CASSLGGTANTEAFF
>TRBJ2-6|.|TRBV6-2/TRBV6-3
CASSPGGLSSGANVLTF
>TRBJ1-2|TRBD1|TRBV30
CASQGGSYGYTF
>TRBJ1-2|TRBD1|TRBV28
CASSRTGVSNYGYTF
>TRBJ1-5|.|TRBV5-4
CASSSGFGPSGNQPQHF
>TRBJ1-1|TRBD1|TRBV7-3
CASSLGGGDLNTEAFF
>TRBJ2-7|.|TRBV7-8
CASSLPGGSYEQYF
>TRBJ2-5|TRBD1|TRBV29-1
CSVEDLGWAWQQGKWETQYF
>TRBJ1-5|.|TRBV10-3
CAISESGQGAYQPQHF
>TRBJ1-2|.|TRBV9
CATERPHNYGYTF
>TRBJ2-7|TRBD1|TRBV6-6
CASSYSTGFYEQYF
>TRBJ2-1|.|TRBV6-1
CASSGGSDSSYNEQFF
>TRBJ2-1|.|TRBV7-9
CASSLVGGRNEQFF
>TRBJ1-5|TRBD1|TRBV27
CASAPDRVIDQPQHF
>TRBJ2-7|.|TRBV19
CASSNGGEFYEQYF
>TRBJ2-4|.|TRBV11-2
CASSLDLWGGPAGRNIQYF
>TRBJ1-5|.|TRBV12-3/TRBV12-4
CASSLVTHQPQHF
>TRBJ2-1|TRBD1|TRBV10-3
CAIIKGQGAGNEQFF
>TRBJ1-5|.|TRBV28
CASSSSRGGGYSNQPQHF
>TRBJ1-4|.|TRBV27
CASSSPLRDTPGKLFF
>TRBJ1-5|.|TRBV20-1
CSASAGTSNQPQHF
>TRBJ1-2|.|TRBV7-9
CASSSGTYGYTF
>TRBJ1-5|.|TRBV2
CASSEGRSNQPQHF
>TRBJ2-5|.|TRBV7-2
CASSLWVGNQETQYF
>TRBJ2-1|.|TRBV12-3/TRBV12-4
CASSLEEERFF
>TRBJ2-7|TRBD1|TRBV10-1
CASSDGTGNYEQYF
>TRBJ2-7|.|TRBV4-1
CASSQLSGRSYEQYF
>TRBJ2-1|.|TRBV6-4
CASSSLGGQNEQFF
>TRBJ2-3|.|TRBV19
CASSIGQTGTDTQYF
>TRBJ2-5|TRBD2|TRBV7-2
CASSLSRLAAQETQYF
>TRBJ1-2|.|TRBV11-2
CASSLNPGAGGYTF
>TRBJ1-3|.|TRBV2
CASSERGSGNTIYF
>TRBJ1-1|.|TRBV11-2
CASSSTGMSNTEAFF
>TRBJ1-5|.|TRBV28
CASSFTGTLSEPQHF
>TRBJ2-7|.|TRBV18
CASSSRVQGSAGNYEQYF
>TRBJ2-1|.|TRBV4-2
CASSPDDNEQFF
>TRBJ1-1|.|TRBV5-5
CASSLVGEAFF